Listed here are 5 T cell receptor beta chains from one sample, sequenced in a study of cytomegalovirus exposure and HLA in healthy donors. Use of 60 Vbeta and 13 Jbeta primers characterized the PCR. Clones were read by immunoSEQ multiplex PCR, and TCRdb kept only the in-frame ones, dropping some. This sample contains under 200,000 clones. Sequencing used PBMCs. The receptors derive from a man aged 25-45 years in good health and CMV-seronegative.

The chain combines TRBV7-6 with TRBJ2-2; tentative D call: TRBD2 (5 bases). V was cut by 3 bases and J by 7 bases, with 12 bases left in between. The germline V gene has CDR1 SGHVS and CDR2 FNYEAQ. The CDR3 totals 14 residues. The CDR3 nucleotides read TGTGCCAGCAGCTTGGGAGAGTGGGGCGGGGAGCTGTTTTTT. Its translation: CASSLGEWGGELFF.

The chain recombines TRBV5-1 with TRBJ1-5; the D gene is possibly TRBD1 (6 bases). Trimming stripped 0 bases from V and 6 bases from J, with 13 bases between. The germline gives CDR1 SGHRS, CDR2 YFSETQ. This CDR3 spans 15 amino acids. DNA of the CDR3: TGCGCCAGCAGCTTGGCCGGGAACAGGGCTCAGCCCCAGCATTTT. Residues: CASSLAGNRAQPQHF.

The V and J genes are TRBV7-2 and TRBJ2-7; 7 positions agree with TRBD2. J was trimmed by 1 base and V by 4 bases; bases with no gene match: 7. Per the germline V gene, CDR1 is SGHTA and CDR2 is FQGNSA. The length of the CDR3 is 15 residues. The chain's CDR3 is CASSSRSGTSYEQYF. The CDR3 DNA reads TGTGCCAGCAGCTCCAGGAGCGGGACTTCCTACGAGCAGTACTTC.

The J gene is TRBJ2-5, the V gene TRBV4-2; D perhaps matches TRBD2 (6 bases). The germline V gene encodes CDR1 LGHNA and CDR2 YNFKEQ. The CDR3 consists of 15 residues. V shed 1 base and J shed 5 bases, with 14 bases lying between them. In DNA form, the CDR3 reads TGTGCCAGCAGCCAAGGGGGACTCCCTTTGGAGACCCAGTACTTC. It is translated as CASSQGGLPLETQYF.

The J gene is TRBJ1-2, the V gene TRBV29-1, with 8 bases identical to TRBD1. Unmatched junction bases numbered 5, after V lost 3 bases and J lost 2 bases. This CDR3 is 14 amino acids long. CDR1 SQVTM and CDR2 ANQGSEA come from the germline V gene. CDR3 sequence reads: CSVDGDRLNYGYTF. DNA for the CDR3: TGCAGCGTTGATGGGGACAGGTTGAACTATGGCTACACCTTC.